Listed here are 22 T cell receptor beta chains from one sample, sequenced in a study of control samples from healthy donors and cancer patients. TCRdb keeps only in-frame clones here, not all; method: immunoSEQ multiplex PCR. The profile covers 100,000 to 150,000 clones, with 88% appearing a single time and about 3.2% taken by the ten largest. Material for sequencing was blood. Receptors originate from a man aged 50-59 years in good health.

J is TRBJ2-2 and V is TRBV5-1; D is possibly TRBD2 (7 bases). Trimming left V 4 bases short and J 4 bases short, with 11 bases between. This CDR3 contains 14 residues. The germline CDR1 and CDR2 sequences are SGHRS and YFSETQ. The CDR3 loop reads CASSGGAVTGELFF. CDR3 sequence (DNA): TGCGCCAGCAGCGGGGGGGCCGTCACCGGGGAGCTGTTTTTT.

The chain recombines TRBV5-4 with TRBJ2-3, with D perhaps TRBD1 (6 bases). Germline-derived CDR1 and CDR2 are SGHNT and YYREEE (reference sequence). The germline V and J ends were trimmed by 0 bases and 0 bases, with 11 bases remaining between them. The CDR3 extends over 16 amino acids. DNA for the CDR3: TGTGCCAGCAGCTTGGGGCTTCAGGGGAGCACAGATACGCAGTATTTT. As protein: CASSLGLQGSTDTQYF. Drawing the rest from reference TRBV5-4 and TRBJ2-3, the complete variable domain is ETGVTQSPTHLIKTRGQQVTLRCSSQSGHNTVSWYQQALGQGPQFIFQYYREEENGRGNFPPRFSGLQFPNYSSELNVNALELDDSALYLCASSLGLQGSTDTQYFGPGTRLTVL.

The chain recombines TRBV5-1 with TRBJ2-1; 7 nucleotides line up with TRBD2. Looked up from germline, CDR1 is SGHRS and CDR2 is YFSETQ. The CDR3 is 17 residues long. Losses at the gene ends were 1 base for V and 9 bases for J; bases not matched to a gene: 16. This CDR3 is CASSLIERGFGGTEQFF. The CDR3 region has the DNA TGCGCCAGCAGCTTGATCGAGCGGGGTTTCGGGGGGACTGAGCAGTTCTTC. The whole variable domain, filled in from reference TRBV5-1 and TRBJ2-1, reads KAGVTQTPRYLIKTRGQQVTLSCSPISGHRSVSWYQQTPGQGLQFLFEYFSETQRNKGNFPGRFSGRQFSNSRSEMNVSTLELGDSALYLCASSLIERGFGGTEQFFGPGTRLTVL.

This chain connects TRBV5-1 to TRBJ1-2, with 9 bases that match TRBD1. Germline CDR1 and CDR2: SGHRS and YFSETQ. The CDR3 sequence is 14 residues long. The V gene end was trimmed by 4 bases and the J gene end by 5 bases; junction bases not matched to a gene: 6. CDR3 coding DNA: TGCGCCAGCAGCATAGGGGACAGGGATTATGGCTACACCTTC. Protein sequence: CASSIGDRDYGYTF.

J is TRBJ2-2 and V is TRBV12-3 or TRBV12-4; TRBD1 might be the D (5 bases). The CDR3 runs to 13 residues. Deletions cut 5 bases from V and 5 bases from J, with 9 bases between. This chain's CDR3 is CASSTGGTGELFF. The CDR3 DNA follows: TGTGCCAGCAGTACAGGCGGAACCGGGGAGCTGTTTTTT.

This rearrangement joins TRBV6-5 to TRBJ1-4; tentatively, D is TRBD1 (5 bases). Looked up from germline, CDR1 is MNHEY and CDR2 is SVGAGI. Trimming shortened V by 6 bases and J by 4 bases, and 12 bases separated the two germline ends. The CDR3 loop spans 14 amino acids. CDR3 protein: CASRPGRFNEKLFF. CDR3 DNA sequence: TGTGCCAGCAGACCGGGACGTTTTAATGAAAAACTGTTTTTT.

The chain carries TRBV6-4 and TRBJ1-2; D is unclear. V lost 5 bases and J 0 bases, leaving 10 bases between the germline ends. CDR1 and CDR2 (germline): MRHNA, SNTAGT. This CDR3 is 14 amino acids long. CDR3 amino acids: CASSRTAANYGYTF. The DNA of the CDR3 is TGTGCCAGCAGTCGGACGGCTGCTAACTATGGCTACACCTTC.

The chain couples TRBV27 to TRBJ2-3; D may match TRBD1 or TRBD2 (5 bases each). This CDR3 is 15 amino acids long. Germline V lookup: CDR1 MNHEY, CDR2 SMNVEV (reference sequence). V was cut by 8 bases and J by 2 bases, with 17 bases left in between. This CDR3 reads CASLPLGENTDTQYF. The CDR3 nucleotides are TGTGCCAGCCTTCCCTTGGGGGAGAACACAGATACGCAGTATTTT.

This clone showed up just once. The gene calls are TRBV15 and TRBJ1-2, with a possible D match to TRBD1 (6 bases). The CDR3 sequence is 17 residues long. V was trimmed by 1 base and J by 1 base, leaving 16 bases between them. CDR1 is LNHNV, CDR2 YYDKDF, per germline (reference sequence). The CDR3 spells CATSRGGQSPFNYGYTF. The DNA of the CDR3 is TGTGCCACCAGCAGAGGTGGACAGAGCCCTTTTAACTATGGCTACACCTTC.

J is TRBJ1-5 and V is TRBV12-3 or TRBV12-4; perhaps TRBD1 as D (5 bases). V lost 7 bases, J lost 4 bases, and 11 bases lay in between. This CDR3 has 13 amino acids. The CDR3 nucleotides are TGTGCCAGCACCTCGACAGTTAATCAGCCCCAGCATTTT. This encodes CASTSTVNQPQHF.

The CDR3 protein is CASRPQGANTEAFF. CDR3 nucleotides: TGTGCCAGCAGACCACAGGGGGCGAATACTGAAGCTTTCTTT. The chain is built from TRBV13 and TRBJ1-1; 9 positions match TRBD1. V trimming: 6 bases; J trimming: 5 bases; junction bases outside the gene matches: 7. Germline-derived CDR1 and CDR2 are PRHDT and FYEKMQ (reference sequence). This CDR3 region has 14 residues.

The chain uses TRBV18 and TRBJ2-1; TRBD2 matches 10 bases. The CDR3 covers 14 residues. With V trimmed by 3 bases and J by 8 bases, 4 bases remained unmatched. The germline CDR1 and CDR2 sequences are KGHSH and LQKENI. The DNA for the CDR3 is TGTGCCAGCTCACCTCTAGCGGGGGACTATGAGCAGTTCTTC. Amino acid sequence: CASSPLAGDYEQFF.

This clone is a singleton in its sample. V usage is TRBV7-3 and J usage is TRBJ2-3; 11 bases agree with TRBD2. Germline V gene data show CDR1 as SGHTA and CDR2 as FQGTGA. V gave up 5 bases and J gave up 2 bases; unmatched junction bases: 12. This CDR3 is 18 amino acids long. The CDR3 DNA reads TGTGCCAGCAGCCGATTCGGACTAGCGGGTCCTCTCACAGATACGCAGTATTTT. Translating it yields CASSRFGLAGPLTDTQYF.

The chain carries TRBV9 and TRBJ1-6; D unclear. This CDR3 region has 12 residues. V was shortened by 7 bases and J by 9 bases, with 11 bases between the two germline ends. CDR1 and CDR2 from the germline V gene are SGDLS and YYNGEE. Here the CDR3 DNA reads TGTGCCAGCGGAGCAGGCGCTTCACCCCTCCACTTT. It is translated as CASGAGASPLHF.

CDR3 protein: CASSQRGETQYF. CDR3 DNA: TGTGCCAGCAGCCAGAGGGGGGAGACCCAGTACTTC. The J gene is TRBJ2-5, the V gene TRBV3-1 (or the pseudogene TRBV3-2), with D perhaps TRBD1 (6 bases). This CDR3 is built from 12 residues. The V and J ends lost 3 bases and 5 bases respectively, with 7 bases between them. Germline V lookup: CDR1 LGHDT, CDR2 YNNKEL (reference sequence).

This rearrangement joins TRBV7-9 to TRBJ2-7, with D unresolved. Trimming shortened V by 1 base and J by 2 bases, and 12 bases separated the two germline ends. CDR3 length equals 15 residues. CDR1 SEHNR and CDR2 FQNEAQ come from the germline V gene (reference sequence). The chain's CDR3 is CASSLGTISTYEQYF. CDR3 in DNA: TGTGCCAGCAGCTTAGGTACTATCTCAACCTACGAGCAGTACTTC. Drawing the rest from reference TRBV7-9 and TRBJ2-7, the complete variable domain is DTGVSQNPRHKITKRGQNVTFRCDPISEHNRLYWYRQTLGQGPEFLTYFQNEAQLEKSRLLSDRFSAERPKGSFSTLEIQRTEQGDSAMYLCASSLGTISTYEQYFGPGTRLTVT.

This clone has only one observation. The CDR3 DNA is TGCGCCAGCAGCTTTACGGGACAGGGGGCAACTGGGGCCAACGTCCTGACTTTC. It translates to CASSFTGQGATGANVLTF. The J gene is TRBJ2-6, the V gene TRBV5-1, with 12 bases lining up with TRBD1. After removal of 2 bases from V and 2 bases from J, the junction contained 5 bases not matched to a gene. Looked up from germline, CDR1 is SGHRS and CDR2 is YFSETQ. This CDR3 spans 18 amino acids.

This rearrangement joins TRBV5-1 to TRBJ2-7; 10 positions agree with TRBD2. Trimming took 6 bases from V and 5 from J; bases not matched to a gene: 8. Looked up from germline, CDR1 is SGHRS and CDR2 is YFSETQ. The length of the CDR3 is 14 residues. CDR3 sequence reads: CASTFRLAGDEQYF. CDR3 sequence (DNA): TGCGCCAGCACCTTTAGACTAGCGGGTGACGAGCAGTACTTC. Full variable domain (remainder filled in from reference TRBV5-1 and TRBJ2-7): KAGVTQTPRYLIKTRGQQVTLSCSPISGHRSVSWYQQTPGQGLQFLFEYFSETQRNKGNFPGRFSGRQFSNSRSEMNVSTLELGDSALYLCASTFRLAGDEQYFGPGTRLTVT.

The CDR3 is CASSIQGGYEQYF. Here the CDR3 DNA reads TGTGCCAGCTCAATCCAGGGAGGCTACGAGCAGTACTTC. This chain uses TRBV18 with TRBJ2-7, with D possibly matching TRBD2 (6 bases). V was cut by 5 bases and J by 3 bases, with 11 bases left in between. Germline V gene lookup returns CDR1 KGHSH and CDR2 LQKENI. The CDR3 runs 13 residues. The full variable domain, in which reference TRBV18 and TRBJ2-7 provide the parts outside the CDR3, is NAGVMQNPRHLVRRRGQEARLRCSPMKGHSHVYWYRQLPEEGLKFMVYLQKENIIDESGMPKERFSAEFPKEGPSILRIQQVVRGDSAAYFCASSIQGGYEQYFGPGTRLTVT.

The CDR3 region is CAVEGAGTDTQYF. CDR3 DNA sequence: TGTGCCGTGGAAGGGGCGGGCACAGATACGCAGTATTTT. The rearrangement joins TRBV10-3 to TRBJ2-3, with a tentative D call TRBD1 (5 bases). V was cut by 11 bases and J by 1 base, with 13 bases left in between. The CDR3 totals 13 residues. Germline CDR1 reads ENHRY; CDR2 reads SYGVKD.

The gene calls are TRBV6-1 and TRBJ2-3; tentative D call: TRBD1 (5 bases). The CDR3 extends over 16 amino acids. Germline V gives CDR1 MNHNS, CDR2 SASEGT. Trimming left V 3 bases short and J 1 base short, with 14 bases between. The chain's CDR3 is CASSDAGQRGTDTQYF. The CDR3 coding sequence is TGTGCCAGCAGTGACGCAGGGCAAAGGGGCACAGATACGCAGTATTTT.

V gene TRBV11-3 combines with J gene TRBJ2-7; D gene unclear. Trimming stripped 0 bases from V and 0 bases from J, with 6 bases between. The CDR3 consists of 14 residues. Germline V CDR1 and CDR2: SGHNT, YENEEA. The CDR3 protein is CASSLERYSYEQYF. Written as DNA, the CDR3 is TGTGCCAGCAGCTTAGAGAGGTACTCCTACGAGCAGTACTTC.